These T cell receptor beta chains were read from a single sample in a study of patients and donors after allogeneic stem cell transplantation. TCRdb re-called the RT-PCR reads with MiXCR, one entry per CDR3 protein. The table has 84,000 or so distinct CDR3 sequences, around 48% seen once. The sequenced sample consisted of blood, either unsorted or a sorted T cell fraction (not recorded which). The receptor source for this set is a human donor who was either an allogeneic HSCT recipient or a stem cell or donor lymphocyte infusion donor (not recorded which). It is not recorded whose cells these are; they may come from a transplant donor. The CDR3 runs from the conserved cysteine through the conserved F or W. The D gene is left open where the match is weak. Clone size is given for some rows only: seen once, a few or many times, or a class if the clone is expanded.

V	size	D	J	CDR3	DNA
TRBV5-8	few	TRBD1	TRBJ1-1	CASSLAGTGVNTEAFF	TGTGCCAGCAGCTTGGCCGGGACAGGGGTGAACACTGAAGCTTTCTTT
TRBV20-1	few	-	TRBJ1-5	CSAREGWGSRQPQHF	TGCAGTGCTAGAGAAGGGTGGGGGAGTCGGCAGCCCCAGCATTTT
TRBV7-9	-	TRBD2	TRBJ2-1	CASSSGLAGISYNEQFF	TGTGCCAGCAGCTCAGGACTAGCGGGAATCTCCTACAATGAGCAGTTCTTC
TRBV6-5	-	TRBD1	TRBJ1-4	CASRHQGGELFF	TGTGCCAGCAGGCACCAGGGGGGGGAACTGTTTTTT
TRBV12-3/TRBV12-4	few	-	TRBJ1-5	CASTRGDSNQPQHF	TGTGCCAGCACGCGAGGGGACAGCAATCAGCCCCAGCATTTT
TRBV7-9	-	TRBD1	TRBJ1-6	CASSARLEGQVAGNSPLHF	TGTGCCAGCAGCGCCCGCCTTGAGGGACAGGTTGCGGGGAATTCACCCCTCCACTTT
TRBV6-5	-	TRBD2	TRBJ2-5	CASSRNGLGVETQYF	TGTGCCAGCAGCCGGAACGGACTAGGAGTAGAGACCCAGTACTTC
TRBV10-3	-	TRBD1	TRBJ2-7	CAISDDRVYEQYF	TGTGCCATCAGTGACGACAGGGTCTACGAGCAGTACTTC
TRBV28	once	-	TRBJ1-2	CASSSPGRGYGYTF	TGTGCCAGCAGTTCCCCGGGCAGGGGTTATGGCTACACCTTC
TRBV20-1	-	-	TRBJ1-2	CSARDRRVYGYTF	TGCAGTGCTAGAGATCGAAGGGTTTATGGCTACACCTTC
TRBV6-5	few	-	TRBJ1-5	CASSYSGLEGQPQHF	TGTGCCAGCAGTTACTCGGGTCTTGAGGGACAGCCCCAGCATTTT
TRBV20-1	-	TRBD1	TRBJ1-5	CSARQGINQPQHF	TGCAGTGCACGACAGGGTATCAATCAGCCCCAGCATTTT
TRBV2	few	-	TRBJ1-3	CASSARDGTGNTIYF	TGTGCCAGCAGTGCGAGGGACGGAACTGGAAACACCATATATTTT
TRBV10-3	few	TRBD2	TRBJ2-7	CAISDNGLAGPSYEQYF	TGTGCCATCAGTGACAACGGACTAGCGGGCCCCTCCTACGAGCAGTACTTC
TRBV20-1	-	-	TRBJ1-2	CSASPGPSVVTF	TGCAGTGCTAGCCCGGGCCCGTCGGTTGTCACCTTC
TRBV3-1	-	TRBD2	TRBJ2-1	CASSQGTSGIEQFF	TGTGCCAGCAGCCAAGGGACTAGCGGGATAGAACAGTTCTTC
TRBV7-3	few	-	TRBJ1-1	CASSLSSGLFTEAFF	TGTGCCAGCAGCTTATCGTCTGGTTTATTCACTGAAGCTTTCTTT
TRBV7-9	-	TRBD1	TRBJ1-4	CASSLRQGGDEKLFF	TGTGCCAGCAGCCTACGACAGGGAGGGGATGAAAAACTGTTTTTT
TRBV4-3	-	TRBD1	TRBJ2-1	CASSPDARGPHNEQFF	TGCGCCAGCAGCCCAGACGCCAGGGGGCCCCACAATGAGCAGTTCTTC
TRBV10-2	-	TRBD2	TRBJ2-4	CASSAPGLARNIQYF	TGCGCCAGCAGTGCGCCGGGACTAGCGAGAAACATTCAGTACTTC
TRBV4-3	-	-	TRBJ1-5	CASSQTSNQPQHF	TGCGCCAGCAGCCAAACTAGCAATCAGCCCCAGCATTTT
TRBV7-9	-	TRBD1	TRBJ1-4	CASSPRTGSNEKLFF	TGTGCCAGCAGCCCCCGGACAGGAAGTAATGAAAAACTGTTTTTT
TRBV5-1	-	-	TRBJ1-1	CASSLDGRLGVPEAFF	TGCGCCAGCAGCTTGGATGGCAGGTTAGGCGTCCCTGAAGCTTTCTTT
TRBV7-9	few	-	TRBJ1-4	CASSLAQPTNEKLFF	TGTGCCAGCAGCTTAGCACAGCCAACTAATGAAAAACTGTTTTTT
TRBV29-1	-	-	TRBJ2-3	CSVEGGERTDTQYF	TGCAGCGTTGAAGGGGGAGAGCGCACAGATACGCAGTATTTT
TRBV20-1	-	TRBD1	TRBJ1-4	CSARDRGSEKLFF	TGCAGTGCGCGGGACAGGGGGAGTGAAAAACTGTTTTTT
TRBV13	-	-	TRBJ1-1	CASSSPQTGNTEAFF	TGTGCCAGCAGCAGTCCACAGACAGGGAACACTGAAGCTTTCTTT
TRBV7-2	-	-	TRBJ1-2	CASSLRVGPGDYGYTF	TGTGCCAGCAGCCTACGCGTGGGACCAGGGGACTATGGCTACACCTTC
TRBV21-1	-	-	TRBJ1-2	CASSKLRFLHGYTF	TGTGCCAGCAGCAAGTTACGATTCCTACATGGCTACACCTTC
TRBV7-9	-	-	TRBJ1-5	CASSPPDVNQPQHF	TGTGCCAGCAGCCCCCCTGATGTCAATCAGCCCCAGCATTTT
TRBV12-3/TRBV12-4	many	-	TRBJ1-6	CASSFPNSPLHF	TGTGCCAGCAGTTTCCCGAATTCACCCCTCCACTTT
TRBV7-2	-	-	TRBJ1-1	CAKQWGAEAFF	TGTGCTAAACAGTGGGGCGCTGAAGCTTTCTTT
TRBV28	-	-	TRBJ1-5	CASSDRAPNQPQHF	TGTGCCAGCAGTGACCGGGCCCCCAATCAGCCCCAGCATTTT
TRBV27	few	-	TRBJ1-2	CASSDLTGLVRYTF	TGTGCCAGCAGTGATTTAACAGGATTAGTGCGCTACACCTTC
TRBV7-2	-	-	TRBJ1-5	CASSLGQTPYSNQPQHF	TGTGCCAGCAGCCTAGGACAGACTCCTTATAGCAATCAGCCCCAGCATTTT
TRBV28	-	-	TRBJ2-7	CASSEVFSYEQYF	TGTGCCAGCAGTGAGGTCTTCTCCTACGAGCAGTACTTC
TRBV7-9	-	-	TRBJ1-1	CASSDWETEAFF	TGTGCCAGCAGCGACTGGGAGACTGAAGCTTTCTTT
TRBV12-3/TRBV12-4	-	-	TRBJ2-1	CASSLAPQGGRDEQFF	TGTGCCAGCAGTTTAGCGCCACAGGGTGGTCGAGATGAGCAGTTCTTC
TRBV10-2	many	-	TRBJ1-1	CASRSGGANTEAFF	TGCGCCAGCAGGTCCGGTGGTGCTAACACTGAAGCTTTCTTT
TRBV20-1	-	TRBD1	TRBJ2-7	CSASPGQANPPMNEQYF	TGCAGTGCTAGCCCGGGACAGGCCAACCCCCCGATGAACGAGCAGTACTTC
TRBV20-1	-	TRBD1	TRBJ1-5	CSARASGTGDNQPQHF	TGCAGTGCTAGAGCCTCAGGGACAGGGGACAATCAGCCCCAGCATTTT
TRBV29-1	-	-	TRBJ1-4	CSVGGVANEKLFF	TGCAGCGTTGGCGGGGTGGCTAATGAAAAACTGTTTTTT
TRBV5-1	once	TRBD1	TRBJ2-7	CASSWDRGTYEQYF	TGCGCCAGCAGTTGGGACAGGGGGACCTACGAGCAGTACTTC
TRBV27	few	TRBD1	TRBJ1-5	CASSPPGTGINQPQHF	TGTGCCAGCAGTCCCCCCGGGACAGGAATAAATCAGCCCCAGCATTTT
TRBV9	few	TRBD1	TRBJ1-1	CASSVGDRNTEAFF	TGTGCCAGCAGCGTAGGGGACAGAAACACTGAAGCTTTCTTT
TRBV12-3/TRBV12-4	few	-	TRBJ1-1	CASSPFEAFF	TGTGCCAGCAGTCCATTCGAAGCTTTCTTT
TRBV27	-	-	TRBJ1-3	CASSFAGQGNTIYF	TGTGCCAGCAGTTTTGCAGGGCAAGGAAACACCATATATTTT
TRBV7-9	few	-	TRBJ1-3	CASIFGRLSGNTIYF	TGTGCCAGCATCTTCGGACGGCTCTCTGGAAACACCATATATTTT
TRBV6-2/TRBV6-3	once	-	TRBJ1-5	CASSYIRRGGNQPQHF	TGTGCCAGCAGTTACATTAGGAGAGGAGGCAATCAGCCCCAGCATTTT
TRBV10-3	-	-	TRBJ1-5	CAISQGGAQPQHF	TGTGCCATCAGTCAGGGCGGGGCTCAGCCCCAGCATTTT
TRBV29-1	-	-	TRBJ1-1	CSVVRMNTEAFF	TGCAGCGTTGTCCGAATGAACACTGAAGCTTTCTTT